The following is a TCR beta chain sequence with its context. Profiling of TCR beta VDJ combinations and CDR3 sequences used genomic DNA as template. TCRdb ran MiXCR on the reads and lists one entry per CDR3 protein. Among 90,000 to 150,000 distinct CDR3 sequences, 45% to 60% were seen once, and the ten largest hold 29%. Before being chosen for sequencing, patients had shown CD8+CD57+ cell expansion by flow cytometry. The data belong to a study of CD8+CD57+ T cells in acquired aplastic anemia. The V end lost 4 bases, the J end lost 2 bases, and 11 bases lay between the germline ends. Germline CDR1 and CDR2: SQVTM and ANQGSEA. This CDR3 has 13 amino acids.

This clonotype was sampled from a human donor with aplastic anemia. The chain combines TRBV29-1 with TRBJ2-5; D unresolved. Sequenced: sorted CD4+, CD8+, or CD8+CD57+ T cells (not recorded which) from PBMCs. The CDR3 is CSVGATKQETQYF. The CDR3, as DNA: TGCAGCGTTGGGGCCACGAAACAAGAGACCCAGTACTTC.